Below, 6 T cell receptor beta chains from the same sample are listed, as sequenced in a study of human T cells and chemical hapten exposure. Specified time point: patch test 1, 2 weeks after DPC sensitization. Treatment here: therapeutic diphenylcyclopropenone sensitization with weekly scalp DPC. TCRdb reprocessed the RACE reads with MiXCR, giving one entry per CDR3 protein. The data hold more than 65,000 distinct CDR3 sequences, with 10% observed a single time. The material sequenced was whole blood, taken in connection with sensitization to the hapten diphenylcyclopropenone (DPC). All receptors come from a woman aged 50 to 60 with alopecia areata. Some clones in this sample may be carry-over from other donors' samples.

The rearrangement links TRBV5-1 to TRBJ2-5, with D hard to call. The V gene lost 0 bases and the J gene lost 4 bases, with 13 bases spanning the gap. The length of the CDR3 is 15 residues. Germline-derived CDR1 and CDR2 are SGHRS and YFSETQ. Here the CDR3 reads CASSLAGYPRETQYF. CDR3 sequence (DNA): TGCGCCAGCAGCTTGGCAGGCTACCCCCGAGAGACCCAGTACTTC.

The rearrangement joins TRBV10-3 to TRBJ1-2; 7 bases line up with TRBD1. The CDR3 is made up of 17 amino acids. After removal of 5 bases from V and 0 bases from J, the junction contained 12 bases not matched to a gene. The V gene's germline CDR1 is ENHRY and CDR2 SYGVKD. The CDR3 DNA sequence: TGTGCCATCAGTCAACGACAGGGTCTCTCCTCTAACTATGGCTACACCTTC. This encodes CAISQRQGLSSNYGYTF.

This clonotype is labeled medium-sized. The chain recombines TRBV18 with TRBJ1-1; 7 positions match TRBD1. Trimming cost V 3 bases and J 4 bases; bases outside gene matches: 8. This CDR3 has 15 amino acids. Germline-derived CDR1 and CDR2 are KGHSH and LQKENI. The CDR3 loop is CASSPSTGAATEAFF. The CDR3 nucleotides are TGTGCCAGCTCACCCTCCACAGGGGCGGCCACTGAAGCTTTCTTT.

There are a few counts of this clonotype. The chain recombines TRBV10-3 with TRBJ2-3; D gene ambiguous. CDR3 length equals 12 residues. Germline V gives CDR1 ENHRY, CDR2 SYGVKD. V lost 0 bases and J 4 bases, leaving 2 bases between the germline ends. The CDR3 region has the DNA TGTGCCATCAGTGAGTCCGCAGATACGCAGTATTTT. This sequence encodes CAISESADTQYF.

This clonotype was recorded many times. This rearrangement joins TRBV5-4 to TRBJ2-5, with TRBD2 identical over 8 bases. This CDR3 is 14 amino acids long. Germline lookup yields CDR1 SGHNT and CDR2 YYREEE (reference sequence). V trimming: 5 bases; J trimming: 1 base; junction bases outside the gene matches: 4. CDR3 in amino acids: CASSPGLVQETQYF. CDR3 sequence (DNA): TGTGCCAGCAGTCCGGGACTAGTCCAAGAGACCCAGTACTTC.

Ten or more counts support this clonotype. The CDR3 DNA follows: TGTGCCAGCAGTCCCGGTTTGGACCGGCAGTTCTTC. Translation: CASSPGLDRQFF. The chain is built from TRBV6-6 and TRBJ2-1; D is undetermined. V shed 5 bases and J shed 12 bases, with 14 bases lying between them. The CDR3 has 12 residues. Germline values: CDR1 MNHNY, CDR2 SVGAGI (reference sequence).